These 21 T cell receptor beta chains came from one sample sequenced in a study of blood T cell repertoires in COVID-19. TCRdb keeps only in-frame clones here, not all; method: immunoSEQ multiplex PCR. This table has 290,000 or so clones, 87% appearing once. Sequenced input: peripheral blood. The receptor source for this set is a man in his late teens or twenties with active or convalescent COVID-19.

In this sample, this clone turned up once. This sequence joins TRBV7-2 and TRBJ2-1; 9 positions match TRBD2. The CDR3 spans 16 residues. Germline trimming cut 2 bases from V and 8 bases from J; bases unmatched to any gene: 10. Per germline, CDR1 SGHTA and CDR2 FQGNSA. CDR3 nucleotide sequence: TGTGCCAGCAGCTTATTGGCGGGAGGGCGGAGTGATGAGCAGTTCTTC. Translated, it gives CASSLLAGGRSDEQFF. Complete variable domain (other parts from reference TRBV7-2 and TRBJ2-1): GAGVSQSPSNKVTEKGKDVELRCDPISGHTALYWYRQSLGQGLEFLIYFQGNSAPDKSGLPSDRFSAERTGGSVSTLTIQRTQQEDSAVYLCASSLLAGGRSDEQFFGPGTRLTVL.

The J gene is TRBJ2-4, the V gene TRBV28; no clear D gene. Trimming stripped 3 bases from V and 9 bases from J, with 9 bases between. Per germline, CDR1 MDHEN and CDR2 SYDVKM. This CDR3 has 12 amino acids. This CDR3 reads CASSLVPGIQYF. In DNA, the CDR3 is TGTGCCAGCAGTTTGGTTCCGGGCATTCAGTACTTC.

CDR3 loop: CASRRAGQGQSPLHF. As DNA, the CDR3 is TGTGCCAGCAGAAGAGCAGGACAGGGACAGTCACCCCTCCACTTT. The chain couples TRBV6-5 to TRBJ1-6; 8 bases fit TRBD1. The CDR3 length is 15 residues. Germline lookup yields CDR1 MNHEY and CDR2 SVGAGI. The J segment lost 10 bases and the V segment lost 6 bases, leaving 11 bases of the junction unmatched.

The chain links TRBV9 to TRBJ2-5; 12 nucleotides line up with TRBD2. Looked up from germline, CDR1 is SGDLS and CDR2 is YYNGEE. The CDR3 sequence is 17 residues long. The junction had 13 bases not matched to a gene; V was cut back by 3 bases and J by 7 bases. CDR3 sequence: CASSDPLAGGLGGTQYF. CDR3 DNA: TGTGCCAGCAGCGATCCCCTAGCGGGGGGGCTTGGGGGGACCCAGTACTTC. Full variable domain (outside the CDR3, taken from reference TRBV9 and TRBJ2-5): DSGVTQTPKHLITATGQRVTLRCSPRSGDLSVYWYQQSLDQGLQFLIQYYNGEERAKGNILERFSAQQFPDLHSELNLSSLELGDSALYFCASSDPLAGGLGGTQYFGPGTRLLVL.

The V and J genes are TRBV28 and TRBJ1-5; 7 bases line up with TRBD1. Germline lookup yields CDR1 MDHEN and CDR2 SYDVKM. The CDR3 runs to 14 residues. The V segment lost 5 bases and the J segment 4 bases; nucleotides outside the gene matches: 5. The CDR3 sequence is CASSTNRGNQPQHF. In DNA form, the CDR3 reads TGTGCCAGCAGTACTAACAGGGGAAATCAGCCCCAGCATTTT. Drawing the rest from reference TRBV28 and TRBJ1-5, the complete variable domain is DVKVTQSSRYLVKRTGEKVFLECVQDMDHENMFWYRQDPGLGLRLIYFSYDVKMKEKGDIPEGYSVSREKKERFSLILESASTNQTSMYLCASSTNRGNQPQHFGDGTRLSIL.

The chain carries TRBV10-3 and TRBJ1-5; D is possibly TRBD1 (6 bases). V dropped 3 bases and J dropped 7 bases, with 16 bases sitting between them. CDR3 length: 15 amino acids. Germline CDR1 and CDR2: ENHRY and SYGVKD. The CDR3 DNA follows: TGTGCCATCAGTGAAACAGGGTCCGTTTGGCAGCCCCAGCATTTT. Translated, it gives CAISETGSVWQPQHF.

The chain employs TRBV6-1 and TRBJ1-6; TRBD1 agrees at 7 bases. Germline assignment: CDR1 MNHNS and CDR2 SASEGT. V lost 8 bases to trimming and J lost 7 bases; unmatched junction nucleotides: 8. The CDR3 spans 14 residues. The CDR3 DNA reads as TGTGCCAGCGCTCGACAGGGCCCGAATTCACCCCTCCACTTT. Protein sequence: CASARQGPNSPLHF.

The chain joins TRBV4-3 to TRBJ1-4; D is unclear. Trimming cost V 0 bases and J 9 bases, with 5 bases left between them. Looked up from germline, CDR1 is LGHNA and CDR2 is YSLEER. There are 12 residues in the CDR3. The CDR3 reads CASSQDGQKLFF. The CDR3 coding sequence is TGCGCCAGCAGCCAAGATGGCCAAAAACTGTTTTTT.

Worth noting for this clone: Other DNA sequences in the same sample also yield this CDR3. The J gene is TRBJ1-1, the V gene TRBV5-1; TRBD1 matches 7 bases. Trimming cost V 2 bases and J 1 base; bases outside gene matches: 5. CDR3 length: 15 amino acids. Germline assignment: CDR1 SGHRS and CDR2 YFSETQ. CDR3 sequence reads: CASSFQGQANTEAFF. The CDR3 region has the DNA TGCGCCAGCAGCTTCCAAGGACAGGCGAACACTGAAGCTTTCTTT. Full variable domain (missing parts from reference TRBV5-1 and TRBJ1-1): KAGVTQTPRYLIKTRGQQVTLSCSPISGHRSVSWYQQTPGQGLQFLFEYFSETQRNKGNFPGRFSGRQFSNSRSEMNVSTLELGDSALYLCASSFQGQANTEAFFGQGTRLTVV.

This clone was detected only once. The chain uses TRBV11-2 and TRBJ1-6, with D perhaps matching TRBD1 (6 bases). Looked up from germline, CDR1 is SGHAT and CDR2 is FQNNGV. Trimming took off 1 base at V and 7 bases at J, with 11 bases between the two ends. The CDR3 is made up of 15 amino acids. The CDR3 here is CASSLAGAPNSPLHF. CDR3 bases: TGTGCCAGCAGCTTAGCAGGGGCACCAAATTCACCCCTCCACTTT.

The chain recombines TRBV27 with TRBJ1-4, with D possibly matching TRBD1 (6 bases). The CDR3 has 15 amino acids. The germline CDR1 and CDR2 sequences are MNHEY and SMNVEV (reference sequence). Between the trimmed V and J ends, which lost 1 base and 5 bases, there was a span of 11 bases. The CDR3 DNA follows: TGTGCCAGCAGTTTATGGCCAGGGGAAAATGAAAAACTGTTTTTT. Its translation is CASSLWPGENEKLFF.

This clone was seen only once. V usage is TRBV2 and J usage is TRBJ1-4, with TRBD1 identical over 9 bases. The J segment lost 8 bases and the V segment lost 6 bases, leaving 10 bases of the junction unmatched. CDR1 is SNHLY and CDR2 is FYNNEI in the germline V gene. The CDR3 length is 15 residues. The CDR3 loop reads CASRTGGSSGEKLFF. Here the CDR3 DNA reads TGTGCCAGCAGAACAGGGGGCTCCAGTGGAGAAAAACTGTTTTTT.

The chain has TRBV10-2 and TRBJ2-3; possibly TRBD2 for D (5 bases). CDR3 length: 15 residues. With 4 bases removed from V and 3 bases from J, the gap between germline ends came to 14 bases. CDR1 WSHSY and CDR2 SAAADI come from the germline V gene. CDR3 loop: CASSGTRILTDTQYF. The CDR3 DNA follows: TGCGCCAGCAGTGGTACTAGAATCTTGACAGATACGCAGTATTTT.

This CDR3 reads CASSLDRDDQPQHF. As DNA, the CDR3 is TGTGCCAGCAGTTTGGACAGGGACGATCAGCCCCAGCATTTT. This rearrangement joins TRBV28 to TRBJ1-5, with TRBD1 matching 8 bases. Germline CDR1 MDHEN, CDR2 SYDVKM. The V gene end was trimmed by 3 bases and the J gene end by 5 bases; junction bases not matched to a gene: 3. The CDR3 is 14 residues long.

This clone came up once. J is TRBJ1-4 and V is TRBV7-3; D remains unclear. Germline V lookup: CDR1 SGHTA, CDR2 FQGTGA. This CDR3 has 16 amino acids. V was clipped by 8 bases and J by 8 bases, with 24 bases between them. Here the CDR3 DNA reads TGTGCCAGCCCCCGGGGAGAGTCCGGTCGTGGGGAAAAACTGTTTTTT. Translation: CASPRGESGRGEKLFF.

The chain joins TRBV7-6 to TRBJ2-1; 11 bases fit TRBD2. Germline trimming cut 0 bases from V and 2 bases from J; bases unmatched to any gene: 6. The CDR3 runs 18 residues. Germline V lookup: CDR1 SGHVS, CDR2 FNYEAQ. The CDR3 is CASSLAHVAGGTYNEQFF. Here the CDR3 DNA reads TGTGCCAGCAGCTTAGCGCACGTAGCGGGGGGGACCTACAATGAGCAGTTCTTC.

This clone was recorded only once. The V and J genes are TRBV6-1 and TRBJ1-1, with D uncertain. Germline V CDR1 and CDR2: MNHNS, SASEGT. V was clipped by 2 bases and J by 0 bases, with 10 bases between them. The CDR3 runs to 15 residues. The CDR3: CASSELRSMNTEAFF. The CDR3 DNA sequence: TGTGCCAGCAGTGAATTGCGGAGCATGAACACTGAAGCTTTCTTT.

The V gene is TRBV29-1, the J gene TRBJ1-2; maybe TRBD1 (6 bases). The CDR3 runs to 14 residues. Trimming cost V 6 bases and J 3 bases, with 17 bases left between them. Germline V gene data show CDR1 as SQVTM and CDR2 as ANQGSEA. The CDR3 is CSVVRDTSDYGYTF. The CDR3, as DNA: TGCAGCGTGGTCCGGGACACCTCTGACTATGGCTACACCTTC.

The chain has TRBV5-1 and TRBJ1-3; maybe TRBD1 (6 bases). V lost 3 bases, J lost 0 bases, and 7 bases lay in between. Germline V lookup: CDR1 SGHRS, CDR2 YFSETQ. CDR3 length: 14 amino acids. CDR3 DNA sequence: TGCGCCAGCAGCTCGGACAGCTCTGGAAACACCATATATTTT. Protein sequence: CASSSDSSGNTIYF.

The chain links TRBV7-2 to TRBJ1-3; D ambiguous. Trimming took 5 bases from V and 4 from J, leaving 12 bases between them. Germline V lookup: CDR1 SGHTA, CDR2 FQGNSA. There are 14 residues in the CDR3. The CDR3 region has the DNA TGTGCCAGCAGCCTCGACACAGCAGGAAACACCATATATTTT. It specifies CASSLDTAGNTIYF.

The CDR3 DNA reads as TGTGCCAGCAGCTTAGTAGGGGGTGGCTACACCTTC. Protein sequence: CASSLVGGGYTF. The chain has TRBV7-9 and TRBJ1-2; TRBD1 is a possible D gene (6 bases). The CDR3 consists of 12 residues. The germline V gene encodes CDR1 SEHNR and CDR2 FQNEAQ (reference sequence). Trimming cost V 1 base and J 7 bases, with 7 bases left between them.